This is a list of T cell receptor beta chains from one sample in a study of T cells in localized non-small cell lung cancer. Sequencing used immunoSEQ multiplex PCR; TCRdb keeps in-frame clones, though not all of them. The data contain tens of thousands of clones, 86% of them singletons. Material: peripheral blood, obtained before any cancer treatment. The source is a woman aged 18-49 years with stage III lung adenocarcinoma. CDR3s include the opening cysteine and the closing phenylalanine or tryptophan. Fields, in order: J gene, D gene, V gene, clone size, CDR3 protein, CDR3 DNA. A D gene is named only where the DNA matches it firmly. Size values are once, few and many counts, or a class for expanded clones, and some rows have none.

TRBJ2-7,-,TRBV10-2,-,CASSEDRTYEQYF,TGCGCCAGCAGTGAGGACAGAACCTACGAGCAGTACTTC
TRBJ2-4,-,TRBV5-6,-,CASSLANSLLAKNIQYF,TGTGCCAGCAGCTTGGCCAACAGCCTCTTAGCCAAAAACATTCAGTACTTC
TRBJ2-5,TRBD2,TRBV5-6,-,CASYHRKRGGEETQYF,TGTGCCAGTTATCATCGGAAGCGGGGTGGGGAAGAGACCCAGTACTTC
TRBJ2-7,-,TRBV18,-,CASSRAGTTYEQYF,TGTGCCAGCTCAAGAGCCGGGACAACCTACGAGCAGTACTTC
TRBJ2-3,-,TRBV5-1,-,CASSLGDLTDTQYF,TGCGCCAGCAGCTTGGGCGATCTCACAGATACGCAGTATTTT
TRBJ2-2,-,TRBV5-4,-,CASSSPRLDNTGELFF,TGTGCCAGCAGCTCTCCGAGACTAGACAACACCGGGGAGCTGTTTTTT
TRBJ2-7,-,TRBV5-6,-,CASSRGVGAPYEQYF,TGTGCCAGCAGCCGCGGCGTCGGGGCCCCCTACGAGCAGTACTTC
TRBJ1-1,TRBD1,TRBV7-6,-,CASSPPGQGYEAFF,TGTGCCAGCAGCCCTCCGGGACAGGGGTATGAAGCTTTCTTT
TRBJ2-3,TRBD2,TRBV7-3,once,CASSLNPAGATDTQYF,TGTGCCAGCAGCTTAAATCCAGCGGGGGCCACAGATACGCAGTATTTT
TRBJ2-2,TRBD1,TRBV5-6,-,CASSSRRQGAPGELFF,TGTGCCAGCAGCTCCCGGAGACAGGGGGCCCCCGGGGAGCTGTTTTTT
TRBJ1-2,-,TRBV5-1,-,CASSLRVADYGYTF,TGCGCCAGCAGCCTCCGGGTGGCGGACTATGGCTACACCTTC
TRBJ1-6,-,TRBV6-9,-,CASSYREGDSPLHF,TGTGCCAGCAGTTACAGGGAGGGGGATTCACCCCTCCACTTT
TRBJ1-3,TRBD1,TRBV5-1,-,CASSRDSPSGNTIYF,TGCGCCAGCAGCCGGGACAGTCCCTCTGGAAACACCATATATTTT
TRBJ2-7,TRBD1,TRBV6-6,-,CASSPDRVLYEQYF,TGTGCCAGCAGTCCGGACAGGGTCCTTTACGAGCAGTACTTC
TRBJ1-2,-,TRBV5-1,once,CASSPKGGTYGYTF,TGCGCCAGCAGCCCCAAAGGAGGGACCTATGGCTACACCTTC
TRBJ2-6,-,TRBV5-1,once,CASSLQSSGANVLTF,TGCGCCAGCAGCTTGCAGAGCTCTGGGGCCAACGTCCTGACTTTC
TRBJ1-2,TRBD1,TRBV6-5,-,CASSSPGGYGYTF,TGTGCCAGCAGTTCCCCAGGGGGCTATGGCTACACCTTC
TRBJ1-5,-,TRBV23-1,few,CASRTQHF,TGCGCCAGCAGGACCCAGCATTTT
TRBJ1-4,-,TRBV5-4,-,CASSQATQGRMVSNEKLFF,TGTGCCAGCAGCCAAGCCACACAGGGAAGGATGGTTTCTAATGAAAAACTGTTTTTT
TRBJ2-1,-,TRBV5-1,-,CASSSQVGVYNEQFF,TGCGCCAGCAGCTCGCAGGTGGGGGTTTACAATGAGCAGTTCTTC
TRBJ2-7,TRBD1,TRBV6-5,-,CASRFDRANEQYF,TGTGCCAGCAGATTTGACAGGGCGAACGAGCAGTACTTC
TRBJ2-3,-,TRBV6-1,-,CASSGRARRDTQYF,TGTGCCAGCAGTGGCCGGGCCCGCCGTGATACGCAGTATTTT
TRBJ1-1,TRBD1,TRBV4-2,-,CASSPDRVNTEAFF,TGTGCCAGCAGCCCGGACAGGGTTAACACTGAAGCTTTCTTT
TRBJ2-2,TRBD1,TRBV7-3,-,CASSPGTGAGELFF,TGTGCCAGCAGCCCGGGGACAGGGGCCGGGGAGCTGTTTTTT
TRBJ2-5,-,TRBV5-6,-,CASSLAGLSETQYF,TGTGCCAGCAGCTTGGCCGGGTTAAGCGAGACCCAGTACTTC
TRBJ2-1,-,TRBV2,-,CASSLVGWDEQFF,TGTGCCAGCAGCCTAGTTGGGTGGGATGAGCAGTTCTTC
TRBJ1-1,TRBD1,TRBV6-6,-,CASSPRQGAVTTEAFF,TGTGCCAGCAGTCCACGACAGGGGGCGGTTACCACTGAAGCTTTCTTT
TRBJ2-5,-,TRBV5-1,-,CASSLDEPTGTQYF,TGCGCCAGCAGCTTGGACGAGCCCACGGGGACCCAGTACTTC
TRBJ2-3,-,TRBV7-8,-,CASTQDGRDTQYF,TGTGCCAGCACCCAAGACGGCCGAGATACGCAGTATTTT
TRBJ2-1,TRBD1,TRBV5-6,-,CASSWGQGVYNEQFF,TGTGCCAGCAGCTGGGGACAGGGAGTATACAATGAGCAGTTCTTC
TRBJ2-5,-,TRBV19,-,CASSPTRGPEETQYF,TGTGCCAGTAGTCCAACTCGAGGTCCGGAAGAGACCCAGTACTTC
TRBJ1-4,-,TRBV27,-,CASSLSGQSNEKLFF,TGTGCCAGCAGTTTATCGGGGCAGTCTAATGAAAAACTGTTTTTT
TRBJ2-3,-,TRBV4-2,-,CASSHDDGGPTDTQYF,TGTGCCAGCAGCCATGACGACGGGGGGCCCACAGATACGCAGTATTTT
TRBJ1-1,-,TRBV5-1,once,CASSLTGTITEAFF,TGCGCCAGCAGCTTGACAGGTACTATAACTGAAGCTTTCTTT
TRBJ1-6,-,TRBV2,-,CASSNRDNSPLHF,TGTGCCAGCAGCAACAGGGATAATTCACCCCTCCACTTT
TRBJ1-5,TRBD1,TRBV6-1,once,CASSEADREIAQPQHF,TGTGCCAGCAGTGAAGCGGACAGGGAGATTGCTCAGCCCCAGCATTTT
TRBJ2-7,-,TRBV7-8,-,CASSAGLDYEQYF,TGTGCCAGCAGCGCGGGTCTCGACTACGAGCAGTACTTC
TRBJ1-3,-,TRBV21-1,-,CASSLGRGSGNTIYF,TGTGCCAGCAGCCTCGGACGGGGCTCTGGAAACACCATATATTTT
TRBJ2-2,TRBD1,TRBV7-6,-,CASSFEGGANTGELFF,TGTGCCAGCAGCTTCGAAGGGGGCGCGAACACCGGGGAGCTGTTTTTT
TRBJ2-1,-,TRBV7-9,-,CASVAGASYNEQFF,TGTGCCAGCGTCGCGGGGGCCTCCTACAATGAGCAGTTCTTC
TRBJ1-5,-,TRBV11-2,-,CASSFHTNQPQHF,TGTGCCAGCAGCTTTCACACCAATCAGCCCCAGCATTTT
TRBJ2-1,TRBD1,TRBV2,-,CASSAPTGGLSYNEQFF,TGTGCCAGCAGTGCCCCGACAGGGGGACTATCCTACAATGAGCAGTTCTTC
TRBJ2-5,-,TRBV9,-,CASSVAPGRETQYF,TGTGCCAGCAGCGTAGCCCCAGGGCGGGAGACCCAGTACTTC